This TCR beta chain derives from a study of response to subunit inactivated influenza vaccine. Using its own MiXCR run on the RT-PCR reads, TCRdb lists one record per CDR3 protein. The table includes some 200,000 distinct CDR3 sequences, approximately 12% detected once. The V and J ends lost 8 bases and 3 bases respectively, with 6 bases between them. This CDR3 is 11 amino acids long. General study findings and limits: It was suggested by the authors that few new T cells are recruited by each seasonal influenza vaccination.

About this clonotype itself: The antigen remains undetermined.

In addition, the sample was reused for a study of T cells expressing NK-cell markers. That source adds: Libraries used 5'RACE template switching adding universal primer site and UMIs. Of the CD8+ T cells in five or six donors, roughly 1.0-7.5% belonged to dominant NKG2C+ clonotypes. Dominance of the CD3+CD56-NKG2C+ fraction by these clonotypes also held in several donors.

The chain carries TRBV12-3 or TRBV12-4 and TRBJ2-3; D not certain. The sample here was CD8+ T cells sorted from PBMCs, taken about 11 days after vaccination. This clonotype was obtained from a man between 50 and 59 years old who received an inactivated influenza vaccine. CDR3 region: CASLGTDTQYF. CDR3 nucleotide sequence: TGTGCCAGCTTAGGGACAGATACGCAGTATTTT.